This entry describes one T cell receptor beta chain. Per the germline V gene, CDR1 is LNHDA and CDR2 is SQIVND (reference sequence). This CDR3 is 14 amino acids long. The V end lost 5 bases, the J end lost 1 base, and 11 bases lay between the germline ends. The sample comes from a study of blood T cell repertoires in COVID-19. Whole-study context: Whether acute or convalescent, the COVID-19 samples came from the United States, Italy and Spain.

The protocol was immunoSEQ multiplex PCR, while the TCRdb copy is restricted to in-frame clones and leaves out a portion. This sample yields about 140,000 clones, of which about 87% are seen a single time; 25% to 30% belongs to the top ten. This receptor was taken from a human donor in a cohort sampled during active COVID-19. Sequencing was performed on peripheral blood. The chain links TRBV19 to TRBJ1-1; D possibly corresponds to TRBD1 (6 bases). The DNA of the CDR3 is TGTGCCAGTAGTGTCATGACAGGGAACACTGAAGCTTTCTTT. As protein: CASSVMTGNTEAFF.